These 30 T cell receptor beta chains came from one sample sequenced in a study of control samples from healthy donors and cancer patients. Produced via immunoSEQ multiplex PCR; TCRdb's table is partial and in-frame only. The repertoire holds 30,000 to 40,000 clones, around 83% seen once, with 1.5% to 2% in the top ten. The sequencing input was PBMCs. The receptors derive from a middle-aged woman with lung cancer.

The chain combines TRBV28 with TRBJ1-6; weak D call: TRBD1 (6 bases). The V gene's germline CDR1 is MDHEN and CDR2 SYDVKM. V gave up 5 bases and J gave up 4 bases, with 9 bases separating them. CDR3 length: 14 amino acids. CDR3 in DNA: TGTGCCAGCAGTCCGGGACATTATAATTCACCCCTCCACTTT. Translated, it gives CASSPGHYNSPLHF.

The J gene is TRBJ2-3, the V gene TRBV4-1; D gene ambiguous. Germline V gene sequence: CDR1 MGHRA, CDR2 YSYEKL. The germline V and J ends were trimmed by 0 bases and 0 bases, with 4 bases remaining between them. The CDR3 contains 14 residues. The CDR3 region is CASSQEGSTDTQYF. CDR3 nucleotide sequence: TGCGCCAGCAGCCAAGAAGGAAGCACAGATACGCAGTATTTT.

The CDR3 DNA is TGTGCCAGCAGCGTAGGGGACATGAACACTGAAGCTTTCTTT. Its protein product is CASSVGDMNTEAFF. The chain couples TRBV9 to TRBJ1-1; D might be TRBD1 (6 bases). The CDR3 runs to 14 residues. Germline V gene data show CDR1 as SGDLS and CDR2 as YYNGEE. The V and J ends lost 0 bases and 0 bases respectively, with 6 bases between them.

This chain links TRBV27 with TRBJ2-3; 10 bases line up with TRBD2. The germline V gene has CDR1 MNHEY and CDR2 SMNVEV (reference sequence). V was clipped by 2 bases and J by 1 base; unmatched bases: 6. This CDR3 region has 17 residues. The CDR3, as DNA: TGTGCCAGCAGTTTAGAAGCGGGGGGGCGGGGCACAGATACGCAGTATTTT. It yields the protein CASSLEAGGRGTDTQYF.

The rearrangement uses TRBV5-1 and TRBJ2-1; 8 nucleotides line up with TRBD2. Germline CDR1 and CDR2: SGHRS and YFSETQ. The CDR3 covers 16 residues. V trimming: 0 bases; J trimming: 4 bases; junction bases outside the gene matches: 6. In DNA, the CDR3 is TGCGCCAGCAGCTTGGCGTCTAGCGGGCTATACAATGAGCAGTTCTTC. Protein: CASSLASSGLYNEQFF.

The chain employs TRBV28 and TRBJ2-2, with 10 bases that match TRBD2. Germline V gene data show CDR1 as MDHEN and CDR2 as SYDVKM. Trimming removed 2 bases from V and 1 base from J; junction bases left unmatched: 1. The CDR3 has 16 amino acids. The CDR3 loop is CASSLVAGGNTGELFF. The CDR3 bases are TGTGCCAGCAGTTTAGTAGCGGGGGGGAACACCGGGGAGCTGTTTTTT.

By share, this clone ranks as medium-sized (0.01 to 0.1%). This chain's CDR3 is CATSRDGGSDEQYF. CDR3 coding DNA: TGTGCCACCAGCAGAGATGGCGGGTCCGACGAGCAGTACTTC. The chain has TRBV15 and TRBJ2-7, with D possibly matching TRBD2 (5 bases). This CDR3 comprises 14 residues. Germline-derived CDR1 and CDR2 are LNHNV and YYDKDF (reference sequence). V was trimmed by 0 bases and J by 5 bases, leaving 11 bases between them.

The CDR3 is CASSSGQGATDTQYF. In DNA form, the CDR3 reads TGTGCCAGCAGCTCGGGACAGGGGGCAACAGATACGCAGTATTTT. The V and J genes are TRBV11-3 and TRBJ2-3; TRBD1 matches 12 bases. The germline CDR1 and CDR2 sequences are SGHNT and YENEEA. The junction had 2 bases not matched to a gene; V was cut back by 4 bases and J by 3 bases. CDR3 length: 15 residues.

This clone was detected only a few times. The chain recombines TRBV2 with TRBJ1-5; TRBD1 is a possible D gene (6 bases). Between the trimmed V and J ends, which lost 7 bases and 2 bases, there was a span of 12 bases. From germline, CDR1 is SNHLY and CDR2 FYNNEI. CDR3 size: 14 residues. The CDR3 region has the DNA TGTGCCAGCATGGAGCGGACAGGCAATCAGCCCCAGCATTTT. Protein: CASMERTGNQPQHF.

This clone was seen just once. CDR3 sequence reads: CASSEGENNEQFF. The CDR3 DNA reads TGTGCCAGCAGTGAGGGAGAGAACAATGAGCAGTTCTTC. The V and J genes are TRBV6-1 and TRBJ2-1; weak D call: TRBD2 (5 bases). The CDR3 loop spans 13 amino acids. From germline, CDR1 is MNHNS and CDR2 SASEGT. The germline V and J ends were trimmed by 3 bases and 5 bases, with 8 bases remaining between them.

The chain carries TRBV2 and TRBJ1-2; 9 positions match TRBD1. This CDR3 has 14 residues. The germline V gene has CDR1 SNHLY and CDR2 FYNNEI. Losses at the gene ends were 4 bases for V and 2 bases for J; bases not matched to a gene: 2. Here the CDR3 DNA reads TGTGCCAGCAGTGCCGACAGGGGGAACTATGGCTACACCTTC. Translating gives CASSADRGNYGYTF.

The chain employs TRBV25-1 and TRBJ2-7; no reliable D call. Germline CDR1 MGHDK, CDR2 SYGVNS. This CDR3 region has 11 residues. Trimming left V 4 bases short and J 2 bases short, with 3 bases between. CDR3: CASSGAYEQYF. The DNA for the CDR3 is TGTGCCAGCAGTGGTGCCTACGAGCAGTACTTC.

The CDR3 sequence is CASSSPWDGANYEQYF. The CDR3 coding sequence is TGTGCCAGTAGCTCACCGTGGGACGGGGCAAACTACGAGCAGTACTTC. The V gene is TRBV19, the J gene TRBJ2-7; D may match TRBD1 or TRBD2 (5 bases each). Trimming cost V 6 bases and J 3 bases, with 21 bases left between them. The length of the CDR3 is 16 residues. Germline values: CDR1 LNHDA, CDR2 SQIVND (reference sequence).

This chain connects TRBV30 to TRBJ1-5, with 9 bases that match TRBD1. The germline CDR1 and CDR2 sequences are GTSNPN and SVGIG (reference sequence). Trimming at V came to 1 base and at J to 2 bases, leaving 9 bases not matched to a gene. The CDR3 length is 17 residues. The CDR3 sequence: CAWSATGGGFGNQPQHF. The CDR3 nucleotides read TGTGCCTGGAGTGCTACAGGGGGCGGTTTTGGCAATCAGCCCCAGCATTTT. Full variable domain (rest looked up from reference TRBV30 and TRBJ1-5): SQTIHQWPATLVQPVGSPLSLECTVEGTSNPNLYWYRQAAGRGLQLLFYSVGIGQISSEVPQNLSASRPQDRQFILSSKKLLLSDSGFYLCAWSATGGGFGNQPQHFGDGTRLSIL.

The J gene is TRBJ1-1, the V gene TRBV7-9; 7 bases are a match to TRBD1. The germline CDR1 and CDR2 sequences are SEHNR and FQNEAQ (reference sequence). CDR3 length: 13 residues. J gave up 5 bases and V 7 bases, and 7 bases lay outside the gene matches. CDR3 loop: CASTTGAGTEAFF. The CDR3 nucleotides read TGTGCCAGCACCACAGGGGCGGGAACTGAAGCTTTCTTT.

The chain couples TRBV4-1 to TRBJ2-3, with 7 bases matching TRBD1. The J segment lost 3 bases and the V segment lost 1 base, leaving 10 bases of the junction unmatched. CDR1 and CDR2 (germline): MGHRA, YSYEKL. The CDR3 consists of 17 residues. CDR3 sequence (DNA): TGCGCCAGCAGCCAAGGGCAGGGCGAGGGGGCGACAGATACGCAGTATTTT. Its translation is CASSQGQGEGATDTQYF.

This clone was found once. This chain connects TRBV15 to TRBJ1-5; TRBD1 aligns across 7 bases. V was clipped by 4 bases and J by 6 bases; unmatched bases: 9. Germline V gene data show CDR1 as LNHNV and CDR2 as YYDKDF (reference sequence). This CDR3 has 15 residues. The CDR3 DNA sequence: TGTGCCACCAGCACTACGACAGGGTGGGGTCAGCCCCAGCATTTT. Its protein product is CATSTTTGWGQPQHF.

The chain couples TRBV7-3 to TRBJ1-1; possibly TRBD1 for D (6 bases). Trimming removed 4 bases from V and 5 bases from J, with 11 bases in between. CDR3 length: 13 residues. CDR1 and CDR2 from the germline V gene are SGHTA and FQGTGA. CDR3 coding DNA: TGTGCCAGCAGCTCCCCAGGGGTTACTGAAGCTTTCTTT. This gives the protein CASSSPGVTEAFF.

The chain joins TRBV5-5 to TRBJ1-1; tentatively, D is TRBD1 (5 bases). CDR3 size: 13 residues. Trimming took 3 bases from V and 3 from J, leaving 9 bases between them. Per the germline V gene, CDR1 is SGHKS and CDR2 is YYEKEE (reference sequence). CDR3 residues: CASSSDSYTEAFF. CDR3 nucleotides: TGTGCCAGCAGCTCCGACAGTTACACTGAAGCTTTCTTT.

The CDR3 spells CASSGQRGGLNEQYF. CDR3 DNA: TGCGCCAGCAGCGGGCAGCGGGGGGGCTTAAACGAGCAGTACTTC. The chain recombines TRBV5-1 with TRBJ2-7; TRBD2 matches at 10 bases. Trimming removed 4 bases from V and 5 bases from J; junction bases left unmatched: 9. This CDR3 is 15 amino acids long. Germline V lookup: CDR1 SGHRS, CDR2 YFSETQ. Based on the CDR3 plus reference TRBV5-1 and TRBJ2-7, the full variable domain is KAGVTQTPRYLIKTRGQQVTLSCSPISGHRSVSWYQQTPGQGLQFLFEYFSETQRNKGNFPGRFSGRQFSNSRSEMNVSTLELGDSALYLCASSGQRGGLNEQYFGPGTRLTVT.

The chain has TRBV19 and TRBJ1-1, with D possibly TRBD1 on 5 matching bases. V shed 7 bases and J shed 0 bases, with 12 bases lying between them. In germline, CDR1 is LNHDA, CDR2 SQIVND (reference sequence). This CDR3 is 14 amino acids long. This CDR3 is CASKETALNTEAFF. In DNA, the CDR3 is TGTGCCAGTAAAGAGACAGCGCTGAACACTGAAGCTTTCTTT.

The genes are TRBV19 and TRBJ1-2; weak D call: TRBD1 (6 bases). The V and J ends lost 3 bases and 4 bases respectively, with 12 bases between them. Germline values: CDR1 LNHDA, CDR2 SQIVND (reference sequence). This CDR3 comprises 14 residues. The CDR3, as DNA: TGTGCCAGTAGTATTGGGGGCCTACCCTATGGCTACACCTTC. It codes for CASSIGGLPYGYTF. Full variable domain (outside the CDR3, taken from reference TRBV19 and TRBJ1-2): DGGITQSPKYLFRKEGQNVTLSCEQNLNHDAMYWYRQDPGQGLRLIYYSQIVNDFQKGDIAEGYSVSREKKESFPLTVTSAQKNPTAFYLCASSIGGLPYGYTFGSGTRLTVV.

Only one count was recorded for this clone. The V and J genes are TRBV30 and TRBJ2-5; 8 positions match TRBD2. V was clipped by 8 bases and J by 5 bases; unmatched bases: 13. Germline V CDR1 and CDR2: GTSNPN, SVGIG (reference sequence). CDR3 length equals 14 residues. The CDR3 region is CASSFSGVGETQYF. The CDR3 nucleotides read TGTGCCAGTTCCTTTAGCGGGGTCGGGGAGACCCAGTACTTC.

This chain connects TRBV7-6 to TRBJ2-1; the D gene is possibly TRBD1 (6 bases). V lost 2 bases and J 9 bases, leaving 17 bases between the germline ends. The CDR3 extends over 15 amino acids. CDR1 is SGHVS and CDR2 is FNYEAQ in the germline V gene. CDR3 amino acids: CASSLSRAGDGEQFF. CDR3 nucleotide sequence: TGTGCCAGCAGCTTAAGTCGGGCAGGGGACGGTGAGCAGTTCTTC.

This chain links TRBV19 with TRBJ1-3; 7 nucleotides line up with TRBD1. Germline trimming cut 5 bases from V and 2 bases from J; bases unmatched to any gene: 9. The CDR3 runs 16 residues. CDR1 and CDR2 (germline): LNHDA, SQIVND (reference sequence). CDR3 loop: CASSVDRVQPGNTIYF. CDR3 nucleotide sequence: TGTGCCAGTAGTGTCGACAGGGTACAGCCTGGAAACACCATATATTTT.

This chain links TRBV5-8 with TRBJ2-5, with TRBD2 identical over 12 bases. Germline lookup yields CDR1 SGHTS and CDR2 YDEGEE. The length of the CDR3 is 16 residues. The trim removed 5 bases at V and 5 bases at J, leaving 10 bases unmatched. The CDR3 loop is CASRPLLAGGAETQYF. In DNA, the CDR3 is TGTGCCAGCAGGCCCCTACTAGCGGGGGGAGCGGAGACCCAGTACTTC.

This chain joins TRBV7-6 and TRBJ2-3; D perhaps matches TRBD2 (6 bases). CDR1 is SGHVS, CDR2 FNYEAQ, per germline. The CDR3 is made up of 15 amino acids. Trimming left V 5 bases short and J 1 base short, with 13 bases between. The CDR3 coding sequence is TGTGCCAGCAGCGCGGGGAGCTTTGGCACAGATACGCAGTATTTT. Its protein is CASSAGSFGTDTQYF.

The chain combines TRBV18 with TRBJ2-1; 9 bases are shared with TRBD1. The CDR3 consists of 15 residues. CDR1 KGHSH and CDR2 LQKENI come from the germline V gene. V lost 5 bases to trimming and J lost 9 bases; unmatched junction nucleotides: 11. The CDR3 loop is CASSEFRDRVFEQFF. The CDR3 coding sequence is TGTGCCAGCTCAGAGTTCCGGGACAGGGTTTTTGAGCAGTTCTTC.

The chain links TRBV2 to TRBJ2-7; the match to TRBD1 covers 9 bases. This CDR3 has 14 amino acids. Germline-derived CDR1 and CDR2 are SNHLY and FYNNEI. Trimming removed 8 bases from V and 1 base from J; junction bases left unmatched: 6. The CDR3 DNA reads as TGTGCCAGCCAAACCGGGACAGGGTCCTACGAGCAGTACTTC. As protein: CASQTGTGSYEQYF.

This chain uses TRBV6-6 with TRBJ1-5, with unresolved D. This CDR3 is built from 15 residues. The V end lost 6 bases, the J end lost 0 bases, and 12 bases lay between the germline ends. Germline V lookup: CDR1 MNHNY, CDR2 SVGAGI (reference sequence). The CDR3 DNA sequence: TGTGCCAGCAGGAAATCGTCGGGTAGCAATCAGCCCCAGCATTTT. Amino acids: CASRKSSGSNQPQHF.